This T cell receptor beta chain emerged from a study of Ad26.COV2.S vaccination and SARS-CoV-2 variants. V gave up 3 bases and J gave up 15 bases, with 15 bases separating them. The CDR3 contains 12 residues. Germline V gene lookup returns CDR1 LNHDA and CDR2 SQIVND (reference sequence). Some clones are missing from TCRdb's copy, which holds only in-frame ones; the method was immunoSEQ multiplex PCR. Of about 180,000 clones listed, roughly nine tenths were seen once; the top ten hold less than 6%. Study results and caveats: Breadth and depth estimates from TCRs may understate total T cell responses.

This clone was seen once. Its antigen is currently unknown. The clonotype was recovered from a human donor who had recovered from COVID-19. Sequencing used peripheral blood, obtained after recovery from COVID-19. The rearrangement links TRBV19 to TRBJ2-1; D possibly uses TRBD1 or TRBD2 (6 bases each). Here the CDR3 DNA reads TGTGCCAGTAGTATGGGGGGCCAAAATTCGTTCTTC. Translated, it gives CASSMGGQNSFF.